The clone carrying this T cell receptor (beta chain) was observed a handful of times. The antigen is unknown. The sample belongs to a study of beta chain features in type 1 diabetes. Broader study findings: Among patients with Type 1 diabetes, TCRB CDR3s were moderately but significantly shorter in every one of the four CD4+ subsets. Insertions at VDJ junctions were less frequent in type 1 diabetes patients. These patients also deleted more nucleotides at the same junctions.

Sequenced material consisted of expressed TCRB transcripts (all of the isolated RNA was reverse transcribed). The repertoire was sequenced with immunoSEQ multiplex PCR; TCRdb's copy has only in-frame clones and lacks some. The sample has 640,000 or so clones, under 15% seen once. CDR3 length equals 14 residues. V was clipped by 1 base and J by 7 bases, with 13 bases between them. CDR1 and CDR2 from the germline V gene are MGHRA and YSYEKL. The sequencing input was naive CD4+ T cells from blood. J is TRBJ2-5 and V is TRBV4-1; a possible D gene is TRBD1 (7 bases). The receptor was isolated from a man younger than 35 with type 1 diabetes. CDR3 residues: CASSQVGGGGTQYF. The CDR3 nucleotides are TGCGCCAGCAGCCAAGTTGGAGGGGGCGGGACCCAGTACTTC.